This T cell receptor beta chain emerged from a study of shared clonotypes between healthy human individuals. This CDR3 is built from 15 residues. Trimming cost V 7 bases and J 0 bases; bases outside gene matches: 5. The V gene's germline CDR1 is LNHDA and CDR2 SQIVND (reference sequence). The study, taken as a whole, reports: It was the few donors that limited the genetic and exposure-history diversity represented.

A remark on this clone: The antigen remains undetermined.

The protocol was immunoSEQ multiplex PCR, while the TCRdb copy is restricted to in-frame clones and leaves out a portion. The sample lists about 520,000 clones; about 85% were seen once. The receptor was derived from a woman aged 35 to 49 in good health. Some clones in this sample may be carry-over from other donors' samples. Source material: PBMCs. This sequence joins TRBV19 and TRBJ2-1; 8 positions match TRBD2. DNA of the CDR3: TGTGCCAGTACCCGAAGCGGGAGCTCCTACAATGAGCAGTTCTTC. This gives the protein CASTRSGSSYNEQFF.